The 24 T cell receptor beta chains below all came from one sample that was sequenced in a study of blood T cell repertoires in COVID-19. Clones were sequenced by immunoSEQ multiplex PCR, and TCRdb holds only the in-frame ones, with some missing. Of roughly 240,000 clones in the sample, roughly four fifths were seen once. The sample consisted of peripheral blood. These receptors were collected from a woman in her sixties or seventies with acute or convalescent COVID-19.

The J gene is TRBJ1-2, the V gene TRBV13; 7 nucleotides align to TRBD1. The CDR3 consists of 18 residues. The germline V gene encodes CDR1 PRHDT and CDR2 FYEKMQ (reference sequence). Trimming removed 0 bases from V and 0 bases from J; junction bases left unmatched: 10. The chain's CDR3 is CASSLGPGTVVANYGYTF. In DNA form, the CDR3 reads TGTGCCAGCAGCTTAGGTCCCGGGACAGTGGTAGCTAACTATGGCTACACCTTC.

A few counts support this clone. The V gene is TRBV12-3 or TRBV12-4, the J gene TRBJ1-1; D remains ambiguous. The CDR3 is made up of 13 amino acids. V lost 2 bases to trimming and J lost 7 bases, with 11 bases between them. The CDR3 protein is CASSLSEVGEAFF. The CDR3 coding sequence is TGTGCCAGCAGTTTATCGGAGGTCGGTGAAGCTTTCTTT.

The chain carries TRBV14 and TRBJ2-5; 13 bases fit TRBD2. V shed 4 bases and J 0 bases; nucleotides not matched to a gene: 8. The CDR3 loop spans 18 amino acids. Germline V lookup: CDR1 SGHDN, CDR2 FVKESK. CDR3 nucleotide sequence: TGTGCCAGCAGCCTAAGACTAGCGGGGGGCCAGTACCAAGAGACCCAGTACTTC. It encodes CASSLRLAGGQYQETQYF.

This clone has a handful of counts. The chain employs TRBV29-1 and TRBJ1-2, with 8 bases that match TRBD1. V was clipped by 5 bases and J by 0 bases; unmatched bases: 5. The CDR3 runs 14 residues. The germline V gene has CDR1 SQVTM and CDR2 ANQGSEA. DNA for the CDR3: TGCAGCGTTTCTAGGACAGGGTCTAACTATGGCTACACCTTC. Translated, it gives CSVSRTGSNYGYTF.

This chain uses TRBV5-4 with TRBJ1-5, with D possibly being TRBD1 (6 bases). CDR3 length: 14 residues. Germline V gene data show CDR1 as SGHNT and CDR2 as YYREEE (reference sequence). The germline V and J ends were trimmed by 4 bases and 5 bases, with 13 bases remaining between them. In DNA form, the CDR3 reads TGTGCCAGCAGCCTACAGGGTCGGGATCAGCCCCAGCATTTT. Translation: CASSLQGRDQPQHF.

The genes are TRBV5-1 and TRBJ2-5; 12 bases match TRBD2. Trimming removed 4 bases from V and 1 base from J; junction bases left unmatched: 2. Germline-derived CDR1 and CDR2 are SGHRS and YFSETQ. The CDR3 consists of 15 residues. CDR3 coding DNA: TGCGCCAGCAGCCTAGCGGGGGGGTTCCAAGAGACCCAGTACTTC. As protein: CASSLAGGFQETQYF.

The genes are TRBV4-3 and TRBJ2-1; 11 bases agree with TRBD2. From germline, CDR1 is LGHNA and CDR2 YSLEER. CDR3 length: 15 residues. V was clipped by 0 bases and J by 9 bases; unmatched bases: 4. For the CDR3, the DNA is TGCGCCAGCAGCCAAGATCTACTAGCGGGGGTTGAGCAGTTCTTC. Translating gives CASSQDLLAGVEQFF.

The chain carries TRBV13 and TRBJ2-7; 7 bases map to TRBD1. This CDR3 has 13 amino acids. Germline loops: CDR1 PRHDT, CDR2 FYEKMQ (reference sequence). The V gene end was trimmed by 2 bases and the J gene end by 5 bases; junction bases not matched to a gene: 3. The CDR3 region is CASSLLDRDEQYF. The CDR3, as DNA: TGTGCCAGCAGCTTACTTGACAGGGACGAGCAGTACTTC.

This clone has only a few counts. The chain couples TRBV28 to TRBJ1-4; 10 positions agree with TRBD1. There are 15 residues in the CDR3. V trimming: 8 bases; J trimming: 6 bases; junction bases outside the gene matches: 9. The germline V gene has CDR1 MDHEN and CDR2 SYDVKM. The CDR3 is CASGRHGTGDEKLFF. CDR3 coding DNA: TGTGCCAGCGGTAGACACGGGACAGGGGATGAAAAACTGTTTTTT.

The gene calls are TRBV7-9 and TRBJ1-1, with D unresolved. The CDR3 spans 13 residues. Per germline, CDR1 SEHNR and CDR2 FQNEAQ (reference sequence). The ends were cut back, 1 base at V and 4 bases at J, with 7 bases in the middle. The CDR3: CASSLDPITEAFF. CDR3 DNA sequence: TGTGCCAGCAGCTTAGATCCAATCACTGAAGCTTTCTTT.

This rearrangement joins TRBV27 to TRBJ2-3, with 7 nucleotides matching TRBD2. Germline V CDR1 and CDR2: MNHEY, SMNVEV (reference sequence). CDR3 size: 17 residues. The trim removed 3 bases at V and 2 bases at J, leaving 11 bases unmatched. CDR3 sequence: CASSFLGGTGYTDTQYF. The DNA of the CDR3 is TGTGCCAGCAGTTTCCTCGGGGGGACTGGGTACACAGATACGCAGTATTTT.

The chain carries TRBV28 and TRBJ2-7; possibly TRBD1 for D (7 bases). Trimming pared 5 bases from V and 1 base from J, leaving 15 bases between. Germline loops: CDR1 MDHEN, CDR2 SYDVKM. The CDR3 contains 15 residues. CDR3: CASSLRPGGSYEQYF. CDR3 coding DNA: TGTGCCAGCAGTCTCCGCCCAGGGGGGTCCTACGAGCAGTACTTC.

The chain combines TRBV9 with TRBJ1-3, with 8 bases identical to TRBD1. With 0 bases clipped from V and 1 base from J, the junction kept 9 bases outside the gene matches. The CDR3 runs to 18 residues. Germline loops: CDR1 SGDLS, CDR2 YYNGEE. In nucleotides, the CDR3 is TGTGCCAGCAGCGTAGACCTTCCAGACAGGGGTTCTGGAAACACCATATATTTT. As protein: CASSVDLPDRGSGNTIYF.

The chain recombines TRBV7-9 with TRBJ2-7, with 10 bases aligning to TRBD2. CDR1 is SEHNR and CDR2 is FQNEAQ in the germline V gene (reference sequence). The CDR3 extends over 16 amino acids. The trim removed 5 bases at V and 0 bases at J, leaving 7 bases unmatched. CDR3 in DNA: TGTGCCAGCAGCCCCCCATGGACTAGCGGCTCCTACGAGCAGTACTTC. Translated, it gives CASSPPWTSGSYEQYF.

The rearrangement joins TRBV28 to TRBJ1-5; possible D gene TRBD1, 6 bases. V was clipped by 2 bases and J by 1 base, with 9 bases between them. The CDR3 extends over 15 amino acids. Germline V gene lookup returns CDR1 MDHEN and CDR2 SYDVKM. CDR3: CASSLQGRSNQPQHF. Here the CDR3 DNA reads TGTGCCAGCAGTTTACAGGGGAGAAGCAATCAGCCCCAGCATTTT. The full variable domain, completed using reference TRBV28 and TRBJ1-5, is DVKVTQSSRYLVKRTGEKVFLECVQDMDHENMFWYRQDPGLGLRLIYFSYDVKMKEKGDIPEGYSVSREKKERFSLILESASTNQTSMYLCASSLQGRSNQPQHFGDGTRLSIL.

On this clone itself: The sample carries other DNA sequences with the same CDR3. This chain connects TRBV20-1 to TRBJ1-2; D remains ambiguous. The V gene lost 3 bases and the J gene lost 4 bases, with 6 bases spanning the gap. The CDR3 length is 11 residues. CDR1 is DFQATT, CDR2 SNEGSKA, per germline (reference sequence). CDR3 coding DNA: TGCAGTGCTAGGGCAGGCTATGGCTACACCTTC. Amino acid sequence: CSARAGYGYTF.

Comment on this clone: Relative to the germline gene, one junction end is altered; a read error may explain this. The chain uses TRBV10-1 and TRBJ1-1; no clear D gene. Germline V lookup: CDR1 WNHNN, CDR2 SYGVQD (reference sequence). This CDR3 is 14 amino acids long. The CDR3, as DNA: TGCGCCAGCAGCGAGTGGCCGATGAACACTGAAGCTTTCTTT. Its translation is CASSEWPMNTEAFF.

Written as DNA, the CDR3 is TGCGCCAGCAGTGTGACAGGGGATGATGAAAAACTGTTTTTT. Translation gives CASSVTGDDEKLFF. The rearrangement links TRBV5-1 to TRBJ1-4, with TRBD1 identical over 8 bases. Trimming cost V 5 bases and J 6 bases; bases outside gene matches: 6. CDR1 SGHRS and CDR2 YFSETQ come from the germline V gene. CDR3 size: 14 residues.

Regarding this clone: Other DNA sequences in the same sample also yield this CDR3. This rearrangement joins TRBV29-1 to TRBJ2-3; a weak D match, TRBD1 (5 bases). Per the germline V gene, CDR1 is SQVTM and CDR2 is ANQGSEA. Trimming cost V 2 bases and J 4 bases, with 7 bases left between them. This CDR3 has 12 amino acids. The CDR3 sequence: CSVEQGADTQYF. Here the CDR3 DNA reads TGCAGCGTTGAACAGGGCGCAGATACGCAGTATTTT.

The chain has TRBV7-9 and TRBJ1-4; D is unclear. V was cut by 1 base and J by 7 bases, with 7 bases left in between. From germline, CDR1 is SEHNR and CDR2 FQNEAQ (reference sequence). The CDR3 consists of 13 residues. CDR3 protein: CASSLVATEKLFF. CDR3 DNA sequence: TGTGCCAGCAGCTTAGTAGCTACTGAAAAACTGTTTTTT.

This chain connects TRBV7-9 to TRBJ2-7; 9 bases align to TRBD1. Germline CDR1 and CDR2: SEHNR and FQNEAQ (reference sequence). V was pared by 5 bases and J by 5 bases, with 4 bases of the junction left unmatched. This CDR3 is 13 amino acids long. The CDR3 DNA follows: TGTGCCAGCAGCCCAGACAGGGGGAACGAGCAGTACTTC. Translation: CASSPDRGNEQYF.

This clone came up many times. This sequence joins TRBV7-2 and TRBJ1-2; D is unclear. Trimming cost V 7 bases and J 0 bases, with 12 bases left between them. The CDR3 length is 14 residues. Germline CDR1 is SGHTA and CDR2 is FQGNSA. CDR3 DNA: TGTGCCAGCACCGTGGGCAGCTCTAACTATGGCTACACCTTC. It encodes CASTVGSSNYGYTF.

The genes are TRBV18 and TRBJ1-4, with D unclear. Germline CDR1 is KGHSH and CDR2 is LQKENI. Trimming removed 1 base from V and 3 bases from J, with 6 bases in between. This CDR3 comprises 14 residues. The CDR3 DNA reads TGTGCCAGCTCACCACGTAGAGCTAATGAAAAACTGTTTTTT. It specifies CASSPRRANEKLFF. Full variable domain (missing parts from reference TRBV18 and TRBJ1-4): NAGVMQNPRHLVRRRGQEARLRCSPMKGHSHVYWYRQLPEEGLKFMVYLQKENIIDESGMPKERFSAEFPKEGPSILRIQQVVRGDSAAYFCASSPRRANEKLFFGSGTQLSVL.

This CDR3 is CASSIGDRGRFFF. CDR3 in DNA: TGTGCCAGTAGTATAGGGGACAGGGGGCGATTTTTCTTT. J is TRBJ1-1 and V is TRBV19, with TRBD1 identical over 12 bases. The CDR3 runs 13 residues. V lost 1 base and J lost 13; bases outside the gene matches: 4. Germline CDR1 reads LNHDA; CDR2 reads SQIVND (reference sequence).